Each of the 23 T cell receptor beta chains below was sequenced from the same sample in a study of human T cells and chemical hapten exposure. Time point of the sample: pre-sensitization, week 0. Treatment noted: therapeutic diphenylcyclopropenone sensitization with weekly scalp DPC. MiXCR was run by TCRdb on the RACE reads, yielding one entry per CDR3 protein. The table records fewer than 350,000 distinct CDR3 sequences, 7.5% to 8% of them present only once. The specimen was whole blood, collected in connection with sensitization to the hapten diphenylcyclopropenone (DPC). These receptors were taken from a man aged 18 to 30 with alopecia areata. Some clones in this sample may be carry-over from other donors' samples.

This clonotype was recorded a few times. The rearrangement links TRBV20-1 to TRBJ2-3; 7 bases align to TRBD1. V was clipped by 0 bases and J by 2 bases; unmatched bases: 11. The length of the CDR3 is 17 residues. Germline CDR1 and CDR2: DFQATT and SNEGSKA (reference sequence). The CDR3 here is CSARDPAAGGITDTQYF. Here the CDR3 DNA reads TGCAGTGCTAGAGATCCCGCTGCAGGGGGAATCACAGATACGCAGTATTTT.

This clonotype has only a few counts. For the CDR3, the DNA is TGCGCCAGTACCAATGCGTTGGGATACACAGATACGCAGTATTTT. It codes for CASTNALGYTDTQYF. V and J are TRBV5-1 and TRBJ2-3; no clear D gene. Trimming cost V 8 bases and J 2 bases, with 18 bases left between them. Germline V gene data show CDR1 as SGHRS and CDR2 as YFSETQ. This CDR3 region has 15 residues.

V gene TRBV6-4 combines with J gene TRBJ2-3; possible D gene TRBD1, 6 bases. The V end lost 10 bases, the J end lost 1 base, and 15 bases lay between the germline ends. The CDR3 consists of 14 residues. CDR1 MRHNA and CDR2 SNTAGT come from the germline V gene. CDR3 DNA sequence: TGTGCCACCTCGACTGGGGGCGGCACAGATACGCAGTATTTT. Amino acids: CATSTGGGTDTQYF.

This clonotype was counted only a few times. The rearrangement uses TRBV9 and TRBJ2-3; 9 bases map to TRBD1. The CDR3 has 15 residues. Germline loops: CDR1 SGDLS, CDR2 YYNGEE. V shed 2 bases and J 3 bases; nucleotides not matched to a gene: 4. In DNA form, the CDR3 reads TGTGCCAGCAGCGTCTGGACAGGGGAAACAGATACGCAGTATTTT. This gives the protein CASSVWTGETDTQYF.

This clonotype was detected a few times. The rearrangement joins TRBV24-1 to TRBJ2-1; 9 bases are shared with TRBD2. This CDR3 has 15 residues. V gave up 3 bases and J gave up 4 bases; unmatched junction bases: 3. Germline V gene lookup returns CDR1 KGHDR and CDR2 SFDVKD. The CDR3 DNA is TGTGCCACCAGTGATGCTAGCGGGAATTACAATGAGCAGTTCTTC. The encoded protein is CATSDASGNYNEQFF.

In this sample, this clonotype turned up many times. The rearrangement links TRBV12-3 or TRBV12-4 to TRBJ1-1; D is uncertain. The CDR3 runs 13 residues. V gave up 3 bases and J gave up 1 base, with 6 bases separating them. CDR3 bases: TGTGCCAGCAGTTTTGGCAGGAACACTGAAGCTTTCTTT. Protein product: CASSFGRNTEAFF.

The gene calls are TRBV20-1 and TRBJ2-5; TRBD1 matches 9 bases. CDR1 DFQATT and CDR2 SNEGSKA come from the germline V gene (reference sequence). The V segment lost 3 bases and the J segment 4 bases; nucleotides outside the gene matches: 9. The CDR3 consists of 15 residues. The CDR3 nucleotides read TGCAGTGCTAGTCCGGCGACAGGGGGGCGAGAGACCCAGTACTTC. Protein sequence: CSASPATGGRETQYF.

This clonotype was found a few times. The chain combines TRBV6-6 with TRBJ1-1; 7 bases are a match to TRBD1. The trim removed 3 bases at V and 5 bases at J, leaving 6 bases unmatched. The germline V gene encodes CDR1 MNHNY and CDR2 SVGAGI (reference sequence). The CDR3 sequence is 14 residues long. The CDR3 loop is CASSYRQGGTEAFF. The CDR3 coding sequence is TGTGCCAGCAGTTATCGGCAGGGGGGTACTGAAGCTTTCTTT.

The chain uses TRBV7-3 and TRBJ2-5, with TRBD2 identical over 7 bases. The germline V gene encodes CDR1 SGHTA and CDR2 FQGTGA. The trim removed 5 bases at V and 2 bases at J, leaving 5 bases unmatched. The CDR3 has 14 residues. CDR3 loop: CASSRAGGQETQYF. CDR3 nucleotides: TGTGCCAGCAGCCGCGCCGGGGGGCAAGAGACCCAGTACTTC.

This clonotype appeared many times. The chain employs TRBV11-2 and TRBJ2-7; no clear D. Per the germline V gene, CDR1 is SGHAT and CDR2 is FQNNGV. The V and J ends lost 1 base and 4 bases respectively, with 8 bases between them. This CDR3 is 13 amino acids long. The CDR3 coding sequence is TGTGCCAGCAGCTTAGCGGACCTTTACGAGCAGTACGTC. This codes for CASSLADLYEQYV.

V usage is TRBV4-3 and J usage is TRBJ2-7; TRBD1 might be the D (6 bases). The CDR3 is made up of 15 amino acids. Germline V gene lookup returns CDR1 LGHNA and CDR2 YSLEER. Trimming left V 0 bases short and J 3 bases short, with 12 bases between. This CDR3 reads CASSQDRPGVYEQYV. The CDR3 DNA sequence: TGCGCCAGCAGCCAAGATCGTCCAGGGGTCTACGAGCAGTACGTC.

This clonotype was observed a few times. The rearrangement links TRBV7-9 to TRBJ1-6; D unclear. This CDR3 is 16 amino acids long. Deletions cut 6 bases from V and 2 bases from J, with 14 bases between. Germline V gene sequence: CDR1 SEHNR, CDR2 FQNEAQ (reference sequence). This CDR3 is CASRPGWATYNSPLHF. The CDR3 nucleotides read TGTGCCAGCAGACCCGGCTGGGCGACCTATAATTCACCCCTCCACTTT.

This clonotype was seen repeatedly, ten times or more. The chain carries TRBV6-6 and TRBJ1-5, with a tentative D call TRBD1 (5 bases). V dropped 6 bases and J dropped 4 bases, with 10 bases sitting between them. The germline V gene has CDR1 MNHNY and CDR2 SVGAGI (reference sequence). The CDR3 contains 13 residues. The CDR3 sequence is CASSGTENQPQHF. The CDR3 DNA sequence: TGTGCCAGCAGCGGGACGGAGAATCAGCCCCAGCATTTT.

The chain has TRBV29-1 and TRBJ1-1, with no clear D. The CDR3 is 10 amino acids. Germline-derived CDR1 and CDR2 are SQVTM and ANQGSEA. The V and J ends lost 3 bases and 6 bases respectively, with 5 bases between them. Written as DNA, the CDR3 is TGCAGCGTTGAGAGGTCTGAAGCTTTCTTT. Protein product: CSVERSEAFF.

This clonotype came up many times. CDR3 sequence (DNA): TGTGCCAGCAGTTTAAGCGCGGGACAGGGGGTCTACGAGCAGTACTTC. Encoded protein: CASSLSAGQGVYEQYF. The chain joins TRBV28 to TRBJ2-7, with TRBD1 identical over 11 bases. The CDR3 spans 16 residues. Per germline, CDR1 MDHEN and CDR2 SYDVKM. V shed 2 bases, J shed 3 bases, and the junction held 6 bases outside the gene matches.

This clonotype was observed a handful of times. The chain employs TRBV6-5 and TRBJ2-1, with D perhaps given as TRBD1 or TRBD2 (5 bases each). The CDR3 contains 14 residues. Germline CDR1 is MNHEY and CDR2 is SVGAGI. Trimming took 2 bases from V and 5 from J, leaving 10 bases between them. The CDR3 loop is CASSYGMGDNEQFF. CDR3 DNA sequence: TGTGCCAGCAGTTACGGTATGGGGGACAATGAGCAGTTCTTC.

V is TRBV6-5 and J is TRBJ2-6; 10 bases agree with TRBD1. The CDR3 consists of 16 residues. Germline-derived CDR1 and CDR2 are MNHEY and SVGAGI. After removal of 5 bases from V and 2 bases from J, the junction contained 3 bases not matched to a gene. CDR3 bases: TGTGCCAGCAGTATGACAGGGGGCACTGGGGCCAACGTCCTGACTTTC. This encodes CASSMTGGTGANVLTF.

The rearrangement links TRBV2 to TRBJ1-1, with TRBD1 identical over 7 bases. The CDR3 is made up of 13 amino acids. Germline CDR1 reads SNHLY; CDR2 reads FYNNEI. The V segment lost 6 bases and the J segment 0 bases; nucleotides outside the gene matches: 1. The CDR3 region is CASRGQLNTEAFF. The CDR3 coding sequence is TGTGCCAGCAGGGGACAGCTGAACACTGAAGCTTTCTTT. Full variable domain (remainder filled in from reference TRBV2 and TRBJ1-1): EPEVTQTPSHQVTQMGQEVILRCVPISNHLYFYWYRQILGQKVEFLVSFYNNEISEKSEIFDDQFSVERPDGSNFTLKIRSTKLEDSAMYFCASRGQLNTEAFFGQGTRLTVV.

The CDR3, as DNA: TGTGCCAGCAGTTACAGGTGGGGAGATGAGCAGTTCTTC. Its translation: CASSYRWGDEQFF. V and J are TRBV6-6 and TRBJ2-1; tentative D call: TRBD2 (5 bases). Germline CDR1 reads MNHNY; CDR2 reads SVGAGI (reference sequence). Trimming took 2 bases from V and 8 from J, leaving 10 bases between them. The CDR3 covers 13 residues.

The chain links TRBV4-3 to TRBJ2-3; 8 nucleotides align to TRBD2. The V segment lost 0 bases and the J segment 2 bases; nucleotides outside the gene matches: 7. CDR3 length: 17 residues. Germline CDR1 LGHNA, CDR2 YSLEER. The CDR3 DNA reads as TGCGCCAGCAGCCAAGATCGAACTAGCGGACCCACAGATACGCAGTATTTT. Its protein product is CASSQDRTSGPTDTQYF.

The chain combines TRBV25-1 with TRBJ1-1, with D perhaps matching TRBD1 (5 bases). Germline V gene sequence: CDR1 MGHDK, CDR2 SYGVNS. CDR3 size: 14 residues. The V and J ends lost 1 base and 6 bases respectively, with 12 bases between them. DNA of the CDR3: TGTGCCAGCAGTGAATGGGCAGGGAGCCCTGAAGCTTTCTTT. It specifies CASSEWAGSPEAFF.

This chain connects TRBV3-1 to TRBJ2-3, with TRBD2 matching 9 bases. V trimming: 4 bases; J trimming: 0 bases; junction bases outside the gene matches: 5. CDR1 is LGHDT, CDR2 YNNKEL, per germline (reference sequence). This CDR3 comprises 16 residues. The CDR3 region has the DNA TGTGCCAGCAGCCCCTATAGCGGGAGCAGCACAGATACGCAGTATTTT. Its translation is CASSPYSGSSTDTQYF.

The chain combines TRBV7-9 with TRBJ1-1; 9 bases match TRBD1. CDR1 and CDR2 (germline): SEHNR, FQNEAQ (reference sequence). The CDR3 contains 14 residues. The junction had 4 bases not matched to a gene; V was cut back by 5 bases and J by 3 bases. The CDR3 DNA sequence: TGTGCCAGCAGCCAAACAGGGGGCCACACTGAAGCTTTCTTT. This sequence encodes CASSQTGGHTEAFF.